The sample holds one count of the clone carrying this T cell receptor (beta chain). Original processing notes: Quantification of nucleated cells was approximated via reference gene primer amplification. Here immunoSEQ multiplex PCR was the method, and the copy in TCRdb shows in-frame clones only, minus some. V, J and clone size reflect that table, while D and trimming were determined from the DNA. The sample yields 250,000 to 350,000 clones, 87% seen once. CDR3 length: 13 residues. The germline V gene has CDR1 MGHRA and CDR2 YSYEKL. V gave up 0 bases and J gave up 4 bases, with 4 bases separating them. The source of the sample is a study of blood T cell repertoires in COVID-19.

The TCR originated in a man aged 18 to 30 with active or convalescent COVID-19. Sequencing input: peripheral blood. The chain couples TRBV4-1 to TRBJ1-3; the D is unclear. CDR3 bases: TGCGCCAGCAGCCAAGATCCGGGAAACACCATATATTTT. Its translation is CASSQDPGNTIYF.